This TCR beta chain came from a study of vaccination and CD4 T cells after COVID-19. The CDR3 totals 15 residues. The trim removed 5 bases at V and 8 bases at J, leaving 9 bases unmatched. Germline V gives CDR1 MNHNS, CDR2 SASEGT. With respect to this clonotype: What it binds is unknown.

Sequencing of cultured CD4+ T cell DNA used the Oncomine TCR Beta short-read assay. Each CDR3 protein gets one entry after TCRdb re-called the PCR reads with MiXCR. The sample includes approximately 11,000 distinct CDR3 sequences, 35% to 50% of them seen just once. Sample treatment: roughly ten-day PBMC culture with coronavirus spike peptide pools or control peptides (ViraFEST assay). The material sequenced was cultured CD4+ T cells from blood, taken after SARS-CoV-2 vaccination. This receptor was taken from a human donor with COVID-19. The V and J genes are TRBV6-1 and TRBJ1-6; 7 nucleotides line up with TRBD1. CDR3 amino acids: CASSMSGQRDSPLHF. DNA for the CDR3: TGTGCCAGCAGTATGTCGGGACAGAGAGATTCACCCCTCCACTTT.